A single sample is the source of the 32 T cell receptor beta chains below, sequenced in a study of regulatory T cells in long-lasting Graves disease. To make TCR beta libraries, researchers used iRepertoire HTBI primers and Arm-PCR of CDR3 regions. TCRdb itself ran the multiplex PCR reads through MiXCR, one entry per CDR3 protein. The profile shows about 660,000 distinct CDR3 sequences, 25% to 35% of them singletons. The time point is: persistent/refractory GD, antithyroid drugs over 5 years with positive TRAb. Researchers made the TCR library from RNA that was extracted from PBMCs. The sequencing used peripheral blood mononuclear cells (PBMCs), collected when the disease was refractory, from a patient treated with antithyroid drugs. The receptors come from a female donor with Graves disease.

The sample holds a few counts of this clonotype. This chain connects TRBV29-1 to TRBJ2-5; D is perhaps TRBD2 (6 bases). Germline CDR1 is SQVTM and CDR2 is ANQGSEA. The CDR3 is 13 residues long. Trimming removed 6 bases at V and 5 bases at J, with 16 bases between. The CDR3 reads CSVAGGRSETQYF. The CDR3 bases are TGCAGCGTCGCTGGAGGGAGGTCCGAGACCCAGTACTTC.

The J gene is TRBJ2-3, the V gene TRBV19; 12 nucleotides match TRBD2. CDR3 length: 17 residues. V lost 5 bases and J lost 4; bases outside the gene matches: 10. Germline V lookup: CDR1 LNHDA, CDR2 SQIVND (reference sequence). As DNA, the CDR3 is TGTGCCAGTAGTCTACTCAGACTAGCGGGAGCTCCAGATACGCAGTATTTT. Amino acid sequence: CASSLLRLAGAPDTQYF.

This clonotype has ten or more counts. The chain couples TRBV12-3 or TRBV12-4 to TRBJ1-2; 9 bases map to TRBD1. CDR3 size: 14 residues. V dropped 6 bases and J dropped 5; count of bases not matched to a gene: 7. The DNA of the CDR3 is TGTGCCAGCAGACTGGGACAGGGAGGTTATGGCTACACCTTC. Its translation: CASRLGQGGYGYTF.

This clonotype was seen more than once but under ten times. Written as DNA, the CDR3 is TGCGCCAGCACCCAGGGAGGGGGTTCCTACGAGCAGTACTTC. It specifies CASTQGGGSYEQYF. The V and J genes are TRBV4-1 and TRBJ2-7; D is perhaps TRBD2 (7 bases). Germline V gives CDR1 MGHRA, CDR2 YSYEKL. V was pared by 7 bases and J by 1 base, with 14 bases between. The length of the CDR3 is 14 residues.

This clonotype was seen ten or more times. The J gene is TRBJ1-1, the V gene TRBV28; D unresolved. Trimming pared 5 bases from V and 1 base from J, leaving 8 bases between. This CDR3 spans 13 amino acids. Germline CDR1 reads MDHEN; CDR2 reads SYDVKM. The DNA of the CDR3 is TGTGCCAGCAGTCACACACGGAACACTGAAGCTTTCTTT. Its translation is CASSHTRNTEAFF.

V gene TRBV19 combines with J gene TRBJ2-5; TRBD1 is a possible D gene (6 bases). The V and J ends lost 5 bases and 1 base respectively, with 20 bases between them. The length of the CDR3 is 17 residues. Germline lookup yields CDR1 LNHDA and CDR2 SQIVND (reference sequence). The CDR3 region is CASSPEGPGQSQETQYF. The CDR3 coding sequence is TGTGCCAGTAGTCCCGAGGGCCCGGGACAATCCCAAGAGACCCAGTACTTC.

CDR3 nucleotide sequence: TGCGCCAGCAGCTTGACTAGCGGGAGTACCTACGAGCAGTACTTC. Protein sequence: CASSLTSGSTYEQYF. The genes are TRBV5-1 and TRBJ2-7; 11 bases align to TRBD2. There are 15 residues in the CDR3. With 1 base clipped from V and 2 bases from J, the junction kept 2 bases outside the gene matches. In germline, CDR1 is SGHRS, CDR2 YFSETQ.

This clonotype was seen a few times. CDR3 protein: CASRTDSTNTGELFF. Written as DNA, the CDR3 is TGTGCCAGCAGGACCGACAGCACGAACACCGGGGAGCTGTTTTTT. V gene TRBV2 combines with J gene TRBJ2-2, with D tentatively TRBD1 (5 bases). This CDR3 is 15 amino acids long. V lost 6 bases to trimming and J lost 0 bases, with 11 bases between them. CDR1 is SNHLY, CDR2 FYNNEI, per germline.

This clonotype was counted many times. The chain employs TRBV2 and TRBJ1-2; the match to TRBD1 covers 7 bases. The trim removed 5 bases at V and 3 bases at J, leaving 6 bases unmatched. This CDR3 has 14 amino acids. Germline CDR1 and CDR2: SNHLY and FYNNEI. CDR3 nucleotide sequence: TGTGCCAGCAGTACACGAACAGGGGACTATGGCTACACCTTC. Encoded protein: CASSTRTGDYGYTF.

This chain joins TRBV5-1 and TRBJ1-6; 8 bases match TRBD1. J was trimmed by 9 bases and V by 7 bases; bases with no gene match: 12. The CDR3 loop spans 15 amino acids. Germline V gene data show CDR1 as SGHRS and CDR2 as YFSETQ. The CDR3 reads CASSTNGQGGSPLHF. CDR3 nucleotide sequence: TGCGCCAGCTCCACCAACGGACAGGGCGGTTCACCCCTCCACTTT.

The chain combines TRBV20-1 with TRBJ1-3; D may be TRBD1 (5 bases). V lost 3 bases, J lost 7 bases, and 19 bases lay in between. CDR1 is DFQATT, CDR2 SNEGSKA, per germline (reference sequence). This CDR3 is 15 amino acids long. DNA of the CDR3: TGCAGTGCTAGCGCCGGGACCCCTAAAAGGAACACCATATATTTT. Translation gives CSASAGTPKRNTIYF.

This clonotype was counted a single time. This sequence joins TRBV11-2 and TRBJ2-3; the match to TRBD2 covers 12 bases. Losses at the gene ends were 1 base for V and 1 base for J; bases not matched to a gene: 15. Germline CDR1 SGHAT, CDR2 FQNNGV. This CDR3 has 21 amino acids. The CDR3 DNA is TGTGCCAGCAGCTTAGGAAGTTTGTGGCGGACTAGCGGGAAAGGCACAGATACGCAGTATTTT. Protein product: CASSLGSLWRTSGKGTDTQYF.

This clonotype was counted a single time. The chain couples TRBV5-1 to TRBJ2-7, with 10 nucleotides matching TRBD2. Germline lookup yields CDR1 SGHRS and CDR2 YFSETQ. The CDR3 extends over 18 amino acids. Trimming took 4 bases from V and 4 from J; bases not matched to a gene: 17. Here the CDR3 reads CASSPAEGLLAGLYEQYF. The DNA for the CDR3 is TGCGCCAGCAGCCCCGCAGAGGGTCTACTAGCGGGACTGTACGAGCAGTACTTC.

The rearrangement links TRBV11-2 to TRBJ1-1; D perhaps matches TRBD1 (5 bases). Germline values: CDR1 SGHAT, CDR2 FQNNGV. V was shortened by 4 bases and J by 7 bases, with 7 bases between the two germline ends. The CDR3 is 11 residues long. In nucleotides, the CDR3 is TGTGCCAGCAGCTGGGGGGTTGAAGCTTTCTTT. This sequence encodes CASSWGVEAFF. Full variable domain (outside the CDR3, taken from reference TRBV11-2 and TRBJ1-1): EAGVAQSPRYKIIEKRQSVAFWCNPISGHATLYWYQQILGQGPKLLIQFQNNGVVDDSQLPKDRFSAERLKGVDSTLKIQPAKLEDSAVYLCASSWGVEAFFGQGTRLTVV.

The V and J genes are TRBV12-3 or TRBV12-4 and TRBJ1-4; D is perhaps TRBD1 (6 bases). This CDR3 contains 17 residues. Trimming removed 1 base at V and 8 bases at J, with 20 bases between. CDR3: CASSLVLREGGEEKLFF. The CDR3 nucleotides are TGTGCCAGCAGTTTAGTCCTCAGGGAGGGGGGGGAAGAAAAACTGTTTTTT.

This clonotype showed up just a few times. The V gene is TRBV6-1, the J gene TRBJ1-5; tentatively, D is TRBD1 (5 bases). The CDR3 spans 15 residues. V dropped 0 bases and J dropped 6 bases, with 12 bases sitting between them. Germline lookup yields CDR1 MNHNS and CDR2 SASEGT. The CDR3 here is CASSEAGGFTQPQHF. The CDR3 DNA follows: TGTGCCAGCAGTGAAGCGGGGGGATTTACTCAGCCCCAGCATTTT.

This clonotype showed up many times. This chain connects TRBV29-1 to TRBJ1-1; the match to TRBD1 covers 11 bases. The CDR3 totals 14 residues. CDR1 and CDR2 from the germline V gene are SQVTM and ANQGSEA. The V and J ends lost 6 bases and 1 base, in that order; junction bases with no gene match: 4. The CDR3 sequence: CSVVGTGGNTEAFF. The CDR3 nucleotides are TGCAGCGTCGTCGGGACAGGGGGGAACACTGAAGCTTTCTTT.

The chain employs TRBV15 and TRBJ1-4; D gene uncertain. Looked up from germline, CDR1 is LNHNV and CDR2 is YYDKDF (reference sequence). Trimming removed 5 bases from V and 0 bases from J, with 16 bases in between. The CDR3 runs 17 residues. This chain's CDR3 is CATSRRRFGSTNEKLFF. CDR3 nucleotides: TGTGCCACCAGCCGTAGGCGTTTCGGGTCAACTAATGAAAAACTGTTTTTT.

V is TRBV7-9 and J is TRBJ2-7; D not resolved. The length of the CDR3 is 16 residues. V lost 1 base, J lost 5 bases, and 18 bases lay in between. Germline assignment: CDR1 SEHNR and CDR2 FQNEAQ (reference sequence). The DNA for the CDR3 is TGTGCCAGCAGCTTAGTGGATATCCCCCTAGGCCACGAGCAGTACTTC. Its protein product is CASSLVDIPLGHEQYF.

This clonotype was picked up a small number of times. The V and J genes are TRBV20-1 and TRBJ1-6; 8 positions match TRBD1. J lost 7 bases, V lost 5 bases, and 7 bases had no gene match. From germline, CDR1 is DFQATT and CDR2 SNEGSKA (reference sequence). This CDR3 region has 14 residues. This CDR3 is CSAGYRGENSPLHF. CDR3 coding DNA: TGCAGTGCTGGCTACAGGGGGGAAAATTCACCCCTCCACTTT.

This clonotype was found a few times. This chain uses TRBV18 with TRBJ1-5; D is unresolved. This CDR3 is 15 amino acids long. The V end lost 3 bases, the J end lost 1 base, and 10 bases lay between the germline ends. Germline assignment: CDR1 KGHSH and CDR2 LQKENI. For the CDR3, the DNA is TGTGCCAGCTCACCGAGGGAGTGGAGCAATCAGCCCCAGCATTTT. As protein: CASSPREWSNQPQHF.

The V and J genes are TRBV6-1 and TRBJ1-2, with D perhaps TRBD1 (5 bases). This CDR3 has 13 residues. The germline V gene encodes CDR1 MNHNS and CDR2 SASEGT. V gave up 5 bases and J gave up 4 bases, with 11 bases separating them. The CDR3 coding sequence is TGTGCCAGCAGTCGGGACGTCGGCTATGGCTACACCTTC. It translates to CASSRDVGYGYTF.

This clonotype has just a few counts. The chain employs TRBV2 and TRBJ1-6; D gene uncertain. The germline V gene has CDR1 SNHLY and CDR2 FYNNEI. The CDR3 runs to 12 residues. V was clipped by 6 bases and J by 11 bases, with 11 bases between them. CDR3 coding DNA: TGTGCCAGCAGCCAAGTTGGAGCACCCCTCCACTTT. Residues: CASSQVGAPLHF.

CDR3 protein: CASTLIGSNQPQHF. CDR3 coding DNA: TGTGCCAGCACACTTATAGGGAGCAATCAGCCCCAGCATTTT. This sequence joins TRBV28 and TRBJ1-5; no clear D. V was shortened by 7 bases and J by 1 base, with 11 bases between the two germline ends. The CDR3 loop spans 14 amino acids. Germline V gene lookup returns CDR1 MDHEN and CDR2 SYDVKM.

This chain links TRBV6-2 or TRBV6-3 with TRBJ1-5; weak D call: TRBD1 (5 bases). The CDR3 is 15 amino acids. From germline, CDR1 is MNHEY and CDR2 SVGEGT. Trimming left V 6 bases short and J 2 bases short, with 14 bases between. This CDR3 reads CASSSIQGGNQPQHF. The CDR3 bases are TGTGCCAGCAGCTCAATCCAGGGTGGCAATCAGCCCCAGCATTTT.

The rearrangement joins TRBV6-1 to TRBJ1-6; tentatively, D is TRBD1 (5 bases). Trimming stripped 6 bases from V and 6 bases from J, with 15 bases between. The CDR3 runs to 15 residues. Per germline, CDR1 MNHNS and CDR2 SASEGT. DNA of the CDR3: TGTGCCAGCAGATTACGCGGGGGGAGTAATTCACCCCTCCACTTT. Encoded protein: CASRLRGGSNSPLHF.

CDR3 coding DNA: TGTGCCAGCAGACCGAGTGGGCTCCGGGGGTGGTACAATGAGCAGTTCTTC. Amino acid sequence: CASRPSGLRGWYNEQFF. The chain has TRBV7-2 and TRBJ2-1; tentative D call: TRBD2 (6 bases). The CDR3 sequence is 17 residues long. Germline V gene lookup returns CDR1 SGHTA and CDR2 FQGNSA. V gave up 6 bases and J gave up 4 bases, with 22 bases separating them.

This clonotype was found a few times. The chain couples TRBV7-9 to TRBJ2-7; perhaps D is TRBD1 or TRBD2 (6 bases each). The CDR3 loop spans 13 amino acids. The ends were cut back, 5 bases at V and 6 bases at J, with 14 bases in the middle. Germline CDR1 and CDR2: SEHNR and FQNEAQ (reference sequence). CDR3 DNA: TGTGCCAGCAGCACCAAGGGGGGTCTCGAGCAGTACTTC. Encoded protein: CASSTKGGLEQYF.

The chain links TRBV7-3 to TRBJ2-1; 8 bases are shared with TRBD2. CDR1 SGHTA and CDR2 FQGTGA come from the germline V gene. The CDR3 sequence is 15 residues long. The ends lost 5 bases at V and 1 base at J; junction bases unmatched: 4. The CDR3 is CASSQIAGSYNEQFF. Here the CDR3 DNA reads TGTGCCAGCAGCCAGATAGCGGGATCCTACAATGAGCAGTTCTTC.

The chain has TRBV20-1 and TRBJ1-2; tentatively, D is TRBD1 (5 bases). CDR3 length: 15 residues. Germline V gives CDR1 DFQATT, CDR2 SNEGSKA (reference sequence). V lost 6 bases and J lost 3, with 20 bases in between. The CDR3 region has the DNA TGCAGTGCACCCCCTTCTACCGGGACGGACTATGGCTACACCTTC. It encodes CSAPPSTGTDYGYTF.

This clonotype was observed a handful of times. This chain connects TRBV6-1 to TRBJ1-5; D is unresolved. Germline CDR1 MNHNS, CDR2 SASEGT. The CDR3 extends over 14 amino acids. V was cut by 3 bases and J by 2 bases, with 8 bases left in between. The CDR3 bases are TGTGCCAGCAGTGACCAGCGCGGCAATCAGCCCCAGCATTTT. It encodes CASSDQRGNQPQHF.

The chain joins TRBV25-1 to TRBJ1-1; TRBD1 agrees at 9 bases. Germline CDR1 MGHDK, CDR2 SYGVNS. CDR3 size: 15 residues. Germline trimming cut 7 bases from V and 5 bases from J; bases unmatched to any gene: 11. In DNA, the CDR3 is TGTGCCAGCACCAAATCGACAGGGGGGGGAACTGAAGCTTTCTTT. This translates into CASTKSTGGGTEAFF.